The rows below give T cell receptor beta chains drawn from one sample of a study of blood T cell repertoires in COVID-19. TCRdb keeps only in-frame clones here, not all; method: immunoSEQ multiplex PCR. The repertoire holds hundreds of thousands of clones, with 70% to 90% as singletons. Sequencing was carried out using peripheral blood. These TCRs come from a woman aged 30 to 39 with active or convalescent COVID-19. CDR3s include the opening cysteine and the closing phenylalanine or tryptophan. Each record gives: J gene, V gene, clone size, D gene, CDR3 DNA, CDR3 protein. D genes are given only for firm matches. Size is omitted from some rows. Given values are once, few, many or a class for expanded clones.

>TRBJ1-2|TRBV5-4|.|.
TGTGCCAGCAGCTTGCAGGGGAACTATGGCTACACCTTC
CASSLQGNYGYTF
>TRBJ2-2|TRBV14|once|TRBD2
TGTGCCAGCAGCCAAACCCTGGGACTAGCGGTACCCGGGGAGCTGTTTTTT
CASSQTLGLAVPGELFF
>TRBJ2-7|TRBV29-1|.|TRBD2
TGCAGCGTTGGGGACGGGACTAGCGGGGGGGCCCGCGAGCAGTACTTC
CSVGDGTSGGAREQYF
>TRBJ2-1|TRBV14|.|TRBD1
TGTGCCAGCAGCCAAAGGGCAGGGGGCTCAAGGAATGAGCAGTTCTTC
CASSQRAGGSRNEQFF
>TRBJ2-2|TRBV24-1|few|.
TGTGCCACCAGTGACCCCGGACTGGTCGGGGAGCTGTTTTTT
CATSDPGLVGELFF
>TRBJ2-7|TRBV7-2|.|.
TGTGCCAGCAGCCCCACCGGGGGTCTCTACGAGCAGTACTTC
CASSPTGGLYEQYF
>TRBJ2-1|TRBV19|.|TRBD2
TGTGCCAGTAGTATCCCTCCTCGACTAGCGGGACGTCCCAATGAGCAGTTCTTC
CASSIPPRLAGRPNEQFF
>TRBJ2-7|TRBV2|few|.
TGTGCCAGCAGTGACCAGGGGCCCCCGAGGGACGAGCAGTACTTC
CASSDQGPPRDEQYF
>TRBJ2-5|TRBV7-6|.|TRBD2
TGTGCCAGCAGCACCGTCACACTAGCGGTCCAAGAGACCCAGTACTTC
CASSTVTLAVQETQYF
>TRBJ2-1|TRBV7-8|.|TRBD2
TGTGCCAGCAGCCGGGGACTAGCGGGAGGGCTGGGGGAGCAGTTCTTC
CASSRGLAGGLGEQFF
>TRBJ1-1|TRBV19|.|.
TGTGCCAGTAGTATAGCGGGATCCTATGAAGCTTTCTTT
CASSIAGSYEAFF
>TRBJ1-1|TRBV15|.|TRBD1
TGTGCCACCAGCAGAGCCGGGACAGGGGACACTGAAGCTTTCTTT
CATSRAGTGDTEAFF
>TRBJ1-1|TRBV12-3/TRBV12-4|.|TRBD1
TGTGCCAGCAGTGAACAGGGGCCCACTGAAGCTTTCTTT
CASSEQGPTEAFF
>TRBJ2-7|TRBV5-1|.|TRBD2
TGCGCCAGCAGCTTAGGCGGGAGGAGCTCCTACGAGCAGTACTTC
CASSLGGRSSYEQYF
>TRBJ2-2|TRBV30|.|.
TGTGCCGAACAGAGGGGGAGGGAGCTGTTTTTT
CAEQRGRELFF
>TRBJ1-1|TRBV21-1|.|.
TGTGCCAGCAGCCACCGGGACAGGGCAGTGAACACTGAAGCTTTCTTT
CASSHRDRAVNTEAFF
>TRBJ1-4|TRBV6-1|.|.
TGTGCCAGCGGCCCATGGGAAAAACTGTTTTTT
CASGPWEKLFF
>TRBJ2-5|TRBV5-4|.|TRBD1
TGTGCCAGCAGCGAAGGACAGGATCAAGAGACCCAGTACTTC
CASSEGQDQETQYF
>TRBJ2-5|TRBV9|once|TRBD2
TGTGCCAGCAGCTTAGCGGGGAAAGAGACCCAGTACTTC
CASSLAGKETQYF
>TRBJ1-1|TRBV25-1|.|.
TGTGCCAGCAGGGAAACAGGGTTCATGAACACTGAAGCTTTCTTT
CASRETGFMNTEAFF
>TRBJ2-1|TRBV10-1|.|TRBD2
TGCGCCAGCAGCTACGCTGGGGCGGGAGGGCCCTACAATGAGCAGTTCTTC
CASSYAGAGGPYNEQFF
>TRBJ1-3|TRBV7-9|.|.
TGTGCCAGCGGACTGACAATTTCAGGAAACACCATATATTTT
CASGLTISGNTIYF
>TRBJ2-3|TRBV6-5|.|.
TGTGCCAGCAGTTACTCGAGGGGGAACACAGATACGCAGTATTTT
CASSYSRGNTDTQYF
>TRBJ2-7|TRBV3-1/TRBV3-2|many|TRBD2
TGTGCCAGCAGCCAACGAGGGGAGGGTTACGAGCAGTACTTC
CASSQRGEGYEQYF
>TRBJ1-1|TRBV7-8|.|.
TGTGCCAGCAGCCCTGACAGCGTGAACACTGAAGCTTTCTTT
CASSPDSVNTEAFF
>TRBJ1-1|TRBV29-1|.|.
TGCAGCGTTGTGGACAAAGAAGCTTTCTTT
CSVVDKEAFF
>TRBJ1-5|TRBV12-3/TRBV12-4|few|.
TGTGCCAGCAGTCGGGGTAGCAATCAGCCCCAGCATTTT
CASSRGSNQPQHF
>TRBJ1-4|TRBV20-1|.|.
TGCAGTGCTAGTAGCGGAGTTCTTAATGAAAAACTGTTTTTT
CSASSGVLNEKLFF
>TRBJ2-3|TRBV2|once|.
TGTGCCAGCAGTGCAGATTATGTTACAGATACGCAGTATTTT
CASSADYVTDTQYF